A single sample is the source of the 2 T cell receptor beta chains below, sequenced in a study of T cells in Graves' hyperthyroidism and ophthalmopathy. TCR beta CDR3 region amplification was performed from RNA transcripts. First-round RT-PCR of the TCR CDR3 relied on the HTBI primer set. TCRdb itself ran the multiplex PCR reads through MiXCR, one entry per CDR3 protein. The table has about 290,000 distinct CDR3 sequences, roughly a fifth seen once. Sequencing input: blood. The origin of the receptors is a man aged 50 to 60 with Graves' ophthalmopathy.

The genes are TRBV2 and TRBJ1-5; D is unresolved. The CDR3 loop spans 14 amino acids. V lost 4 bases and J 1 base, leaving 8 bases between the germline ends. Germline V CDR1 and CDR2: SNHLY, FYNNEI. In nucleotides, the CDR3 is TGTGCCAGCAGTGGAGGTATGAGCAATCAGCCCCAGCATTTT. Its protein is CASSGGMSNQPQHF.

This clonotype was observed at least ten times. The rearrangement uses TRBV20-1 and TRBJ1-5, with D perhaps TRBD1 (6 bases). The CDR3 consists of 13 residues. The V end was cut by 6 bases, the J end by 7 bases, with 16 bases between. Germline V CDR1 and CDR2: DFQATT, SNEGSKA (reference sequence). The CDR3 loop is CSAHTGAGQPQHF. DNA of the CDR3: TGCAGTGCCCACACGGGGGCTGGACAGCCCCAGCATTTT.